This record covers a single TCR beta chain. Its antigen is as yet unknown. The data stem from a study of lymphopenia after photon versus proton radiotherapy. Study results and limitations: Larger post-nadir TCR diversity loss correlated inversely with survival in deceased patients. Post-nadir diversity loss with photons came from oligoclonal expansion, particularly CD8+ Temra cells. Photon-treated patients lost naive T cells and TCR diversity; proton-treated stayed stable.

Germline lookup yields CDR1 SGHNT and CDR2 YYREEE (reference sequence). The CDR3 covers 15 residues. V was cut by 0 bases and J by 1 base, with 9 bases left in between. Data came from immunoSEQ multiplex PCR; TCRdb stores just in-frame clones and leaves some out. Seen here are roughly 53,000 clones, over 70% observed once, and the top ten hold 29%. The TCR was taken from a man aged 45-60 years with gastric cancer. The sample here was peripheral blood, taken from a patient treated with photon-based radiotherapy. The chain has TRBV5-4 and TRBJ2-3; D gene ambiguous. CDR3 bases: TGTGCCAGCAGCTTGGGGATGACTCGCACAGATACGCAGTATTTT. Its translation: CASSLGMTRTDTQYF.